This TCR beta chain comes out of a study of vaccination effects on CD4 cells after COVID-19. General study results and limits: Missing from the study were early post-infection timepoints, and its convalescent patients were few.

On this clone: Its target is not known.

Prior to sequencing, the ViraFEST assay stimulated PBMC with viral peptide pools, which expanded the antigen-specific CD4+ T cells. Subsequent to a culture period of under 11 days, CD4+ T cells were isolated. The vaccine recipients had no prior SARS-CoV-2 infection, with negative nucleocapsid antibodies. Germline V CDR1 and CDR2: GTSNPN, SVGIG (reference sequence). CDR3 size: 12 residues. Trimming cost V 1 base and J 10 bases, with 11 bases left between them. Some clones are missing from TCRdb's copy, which holds only in-frame ones; the method was immunoSEQ multiplex PCR. In the table there are 20,000 to 25,000 clones, approximately 77% of which are singletons.

Here the sequenced sample was CD4+ T cells from PBMCs cultured with HCoV-NL63 spike peptides, taken before COVID-19 vaccination. This sequence originates from a human donor who received a COVID-19 vaccine. The chain uses TRBV30 and TRBJ2-1; D is ambiguous. The CDR3 protein is CAWSESEGEQFF. CDR3 sequence (DNA): TGTGCCTGGAGTGAGTCAGAAGGGGAGCAGTTCTTC.